The clone carrying this T cell receptor (beta chain) was recorded only once. Its antigen is still unknown. These data are taken from a study of PD-L1 blockade in urothelial cancer. Study-level results: Tumor-associated clones in blood expanded more at 3 weeks in durable-benefit patients.

J lost 0 bases, V lost 5 bases, and 12 bases had no gene match. Germline CDR1 SGHRS, CDR2 YFSETQ. The length of the CDR3 is 18 residues. The table came from immunoSEQ multiplex PCR; TCRdb's copy has only in-frame clones and leaves some out. The sample has 95,000 to 130,000 clones, 75% to 90% seen once. Sample time point: peripheral blood 6 weeks after treatment start. This sequence originates from a man in his 60s with urothelial cancer. The V gene is TRBV5-1, the J gene TRBJ2-1, with 9 nucleotides matching TRBD2. Source: PBMCs, taken around atezolizumab (anti-PD-L1) treatment. CDR3 DNA: TGCGCCAGCAGGCAGACTTGGAGCGGGAGGAGCTCCTACAATGAGCAGTTCTTC. Translation gives CASRQTWSGRSSYNEQFF.